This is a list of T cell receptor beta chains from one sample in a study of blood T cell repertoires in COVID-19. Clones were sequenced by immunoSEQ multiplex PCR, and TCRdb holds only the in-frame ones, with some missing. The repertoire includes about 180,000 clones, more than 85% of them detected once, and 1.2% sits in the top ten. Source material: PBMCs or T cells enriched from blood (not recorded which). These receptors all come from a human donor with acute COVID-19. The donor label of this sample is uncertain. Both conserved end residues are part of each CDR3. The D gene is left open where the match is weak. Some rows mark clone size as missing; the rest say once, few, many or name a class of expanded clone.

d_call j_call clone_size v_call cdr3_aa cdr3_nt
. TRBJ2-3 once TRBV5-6 CASSLLEVWGTDTQYF TGTGCCAGCAGCTTGTTGGAGGTTTGGGGCACAGATACGCAGTATTTT
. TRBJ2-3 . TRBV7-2 CASSFQGSDTQYF TGTGCCAGCAGCTTTCAGGGATCAGATACGCAGTATTTT
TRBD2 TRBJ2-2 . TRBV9 CASSPRGRTNTGELFF TGTGCCAGCAGCCCGCGGGGGAGGACGAACACCGGGGAGCTGTTTTTT
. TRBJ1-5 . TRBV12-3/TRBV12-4 CASSFTSGGQHF TGTGCCAGCAGTTTCACGTCCGGTGGCCAGCATTTT
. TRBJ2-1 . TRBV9 CASSLTDNEQFF TGTGCCAGCAGCCTCACAGACAATGAGCAGTTCTTC
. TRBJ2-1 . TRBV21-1 CASSKPPGAYNEQFF TGTGCCAGCAGCAAACCCCCAGGGGCCTACAATGAGCAGTTCTTC
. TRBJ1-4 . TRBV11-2 CASIIRQIATNEKLFF TGTGCCAGCATTATTCGACAGATTGCAACTAATGAAAAACTGTTTTTT
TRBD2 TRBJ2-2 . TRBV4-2 CASSQDATSFGGTGELFF TGTGCCAGCAGCCAAGATGCGACTAGCTTCGGGGGCACCGGGGAGCTGTTTTTT
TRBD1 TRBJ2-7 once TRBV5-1 CASSRDRTHEQYF TGCGCCAGCAGCCGGGACAGGACCCACGAGCAGTACTTC
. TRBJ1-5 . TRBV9 CASSRGGSNQPQHF TGTGCCAGCAGCCGGGGGGGGAGCAATCAGCCCCAGCATTTT
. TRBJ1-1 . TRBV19 CASSTGFGQHTEAFF TGTGCCAGTAGTACCGGATTCGGACAGCACACTGAAGCTTTCTTT
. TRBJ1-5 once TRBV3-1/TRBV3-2 CASSQNRVHQPQHF TGTGCCAGCAGCCAAAACAGGGTCCATCAGCCCCAGCATTTT
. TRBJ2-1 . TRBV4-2 CASSQDSPEEQFF TGTGCCAGCAGCCAAGACTCCCCGGAGGAGCAGTTCTTC
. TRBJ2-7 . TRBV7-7 CASSLGAGQFYEQYF TGTGCCAGCAGCTTGGGGGCAGGGCAGTTCTACGAGCAGTACTTC
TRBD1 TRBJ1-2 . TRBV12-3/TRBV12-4 CASSRGQAYGYTF TGTGCCAGCAGTCGAGGACAGGCTTATGGCTACACCTTC
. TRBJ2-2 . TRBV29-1 CSVVGLTGELFF TGCAGCGTTGTGGGCCTCACCGGGGAGCTGTTTTTT
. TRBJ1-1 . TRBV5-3 CARSLARENTEAFF TGTGCCAGAAGCTTGGCCAGGGAGAACACTGAAGCTTTCTTT
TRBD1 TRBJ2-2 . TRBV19 CATSLWGQGNTGELFF TGTGCCACGTCCCTATGGGGACAGGGCAACACCGGGGAGCTGTTTTTT
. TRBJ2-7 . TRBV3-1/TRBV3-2 CASSEGTQIYYEQYF TGTGCCAGCAGCGAAGGTACACAGATATACTACGAGCAGTACTTC
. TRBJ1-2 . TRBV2 CASSEAMGQGYTF TGTGCCAGCAGTGAAGCGATGGGGCAAGGCTACACCTTC
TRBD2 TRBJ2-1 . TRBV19 CASSSPRGGRDEQFF TGTGCCAGTAGTTCGCCCCGGGGGGGAAGGGATGAGCAGTTCTTC
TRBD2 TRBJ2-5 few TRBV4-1 CASSQGLGGETQYF TGCGCCAGCAGCCAGGGACTAGGTGGGGAGACCCAGTACTTC
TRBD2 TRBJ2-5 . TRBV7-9 CASSLADGGGGETQYF TGTGCCAGCAGCTTAGCGGATGGCGGGGGTGGGGAGACCCAGTACTTC
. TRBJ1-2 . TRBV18 CASSPTGGSIYGYTF TGTGCCAGCTCCCCTACCGGGGGGAGCATCTATGGCTACACCTTC
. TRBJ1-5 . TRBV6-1 CASSEGRDSNQPQHF TGTGCCAGCAGTGAAGGGCGGGATAGCAATCAGCCCCAGCATTTT
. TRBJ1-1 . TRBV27 CASSFGAGPEAFF TGTGCCAGCAGTTTTGGGGCTGGCCCTGAAGCTTTCTTT
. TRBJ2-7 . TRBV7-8 CASSLLGAADEQYF TGTGCCAGCAGCTTACTTGGGGCCGCGGACGAGCAGTACTTC
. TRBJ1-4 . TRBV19 CASSRMGASRGEKLFF TGTGCCAGTAGTCGGATGGGAGCCTCACGAGGGGAAAAACTGTTTTTT
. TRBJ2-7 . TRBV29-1 CSVVRGIYEQYF TGCAGCGTTGTTCGGGGGATCTACGAGCAGTACTTC
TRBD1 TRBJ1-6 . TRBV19 CASSKTGGNSPLHF TGTGCCAGTAGTAAGACAGGGGGTAATTCACCCCTCCACTTT
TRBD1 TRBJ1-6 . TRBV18 CASSSGTDNSPLHF TGTGCCAGCTCCTCCGGGACAGATAATTCACCCCTCCACTTT
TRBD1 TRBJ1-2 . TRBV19 CASSQTTGGGYGYTF TGTGCCAGTAGTCAAACAACAGGGGGCGGCTATGGCTACACCTTC
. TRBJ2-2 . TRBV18 CASSGQVNTGELFF TGTGCCAGCTCGGGTCAGGTCAACACCGGGGAGCTGTTTTTT
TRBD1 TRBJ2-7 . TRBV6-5 CASRTGTGSYEQYF TGTGCCAGCAGAACCGGGACAGGGTCCTACGAGCAGTACTTC
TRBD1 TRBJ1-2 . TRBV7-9 CASSSSGQGAMSGYTF TGTGCCAGCAGCTCAAGCGGACAGGGGGCTATGAGTGGCTACACCTTC
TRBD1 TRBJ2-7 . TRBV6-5 CASRGDSSYEQYF TGTGCCAGCAGGGGGGACAGCTCCTACGAGCAGTACTTC
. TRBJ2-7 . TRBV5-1 CASSLARWSVEQYF TGCGCCAGCAGCTTGGCACGGTGGAGTGTCGAGCAGTACTTC
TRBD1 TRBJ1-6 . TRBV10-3 CAISEQGALNNSPLHF TGTGCCATCAGCGAACAGGGGGCCTTGAATAATTCACCCCTCCACTTT
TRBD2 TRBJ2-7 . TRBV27 CASSLWTSGDPYEQYF TGTGCCAGCAGTTTATGGACTAGCGGAGACCCCTACGAGCAGTACTTC
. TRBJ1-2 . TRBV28 CASSLSPWAQGQDYGYTF TGTGCCAGCAGTTTATCTCCGTGGGCGCAGGGGCAAGACTATGGCTACACCTTC
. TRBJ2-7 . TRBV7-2 CASSSRDLPYEQYF TGTGCCAGCAGCTCCCGGGACTTACCCTACGAGCAGTACTTC
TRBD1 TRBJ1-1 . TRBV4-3 CASSQKAGTGGERAFF TGCGCCAGCAGCCAAAAAGCCGGGACAGGGGGCGAACGAGCTTTCTTT
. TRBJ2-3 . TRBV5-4 CASSLFGGSTDTQYF TGTGCCAGCAGCTTGTTCGGCGGAAGCACAGATACGCAGTATTTT
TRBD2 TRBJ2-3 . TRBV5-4 CASRQTSGGAKSTDTQYF TGTGCCAGCAGACAGACTAGCGGGGGGGCCAAGTCCACAGATACGCAGTATTTT
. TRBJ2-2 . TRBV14 CASSPYTGELFF TGTGCCAGCAGCCCGTACACCGGGGAGCTGTTTTTT
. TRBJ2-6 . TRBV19 CASSIVGASSGANVLTF TGTGCCAGTAGTATAGTGGGGGCGTCCTCTGGGGCCAACGTCCTGACTTTC